Shown below are 26 T cell receptor beta chains from a single sample sequenced in a study of shared clonotypes between healthy human individuals. Method: immunoSEQ multiplex PCR; TCRdb's copy keeps in-frame clones and lacks some. The sample carries under 600,000 clones, more than 95% recorded once. Sequencing was performed on naive CD4+ T cells sorted from blood. Described subset: CD45RA+ positively selected. These receptors were obtained from a woman under 40 in good health.

The chain recombines TRBV7-9 with TRBJ2-1; tentatively, D is TRBD2 (5 bases). Germline assignment: CDR1 SEHNR and CDR2 FQNEAQ (reference sequence). The CDR3 covers 15 residues. V lost 2 bases and J lost 7, with 15 bases in between. The DNA of the CDR3 is TGTGCCAGCAGCTTATTAGGACTTGCTTTGAATGAGCAGTTCTTC. The encoded protein is CASSLLGLALNEQFF.

The chain has TRBV28 and TRBJ2-7, with 8 bases lining up with TRBD1. The CDR3 has 15 amino acids. Germline trimming cut 7 bases from V and 4 bases from J; bases unmatched to any gene: 12. In germline, CDR1 is MDHEN, CDR2 SYDVKM. The CDR3 nucleotides are TGTGCCAGCATCACCGCCGGGACAGGAGCGTACGAGCAGTACTTC. Protein: CASITAGTGAYEQYF.

V and J are TRBV10-3 and TRBJ2-5; D gene ambiguous. Looked up from germline, CDR1 is ENHRY and CDR2 is SYGVKD. CDR3 length: 13 residues. With 3 bases removed from V and 3 bases from J, the gap between germline ends came to 8 bases. The CDR3 DNA reads TGTGCCATCAGTGATAGGGTCGAAGAGACCCAGTACTTC. This translates into CAISDRVEETQYF.

Only one count was recorded for this clone. The V call is TRBV6-6, the J call TRBJ2-1; unclear D gene. CDR1 MNHNY and CDR2 SVGAGI come from the germline V gene (reference sequence). The CDR3 is 15 amino acids. Deletions cut 3 bases from V and 0 bases from J, with 9 bases between. Here the CDR3 DNA reads TGTGCCAGCAGTTATCCCGTTAGCTCCTACAATGAGCAGTTCTTC. This gives the protein CASSYPVSSYNEQFF.

The gene calls are TRBV7-2 and TRBJ1-5; 7 bases are a match to TRBD1. Germline CDR1 is SGHTA and CDR2 is FQGNSA. Germline trimming cut 5 bases from V and 0 bases from J; bases unmatched to any gene: 7. The CDR3 contains 16 residues. CDR3 amino acids: CASSPGTAYSNQPQHF. CDR3 DNA sequence: TGTGCCAGCAGCCCCGGGACAGCATATAGCAATCAGCCCCAGCATTTT.

The chain joins TRBV30 to TRBJ1-2; D is uncertain. This CDR3 has 16 amino acids. Germline V gene data show CDR1 as GTSNPN and CDR2 as SVGIG (reference sequence). V lost 7 bases and J 3 bases, leaving 24 bases between the germline ends. The CDR3 region is CASTSQVIPVDYGYTF. In DNA, the CDR3 is TGTGCCTCGACCAGCCAGGTGATCCCGGTGGACTATGGCTACACCTTC.

The CDR3 sequence: CASSLGISAAETNEKLFF. The CDR3 nucleotides read TGTGCCAGCAGCTTAGGAATCTCGGCGGCTGAGACTAATGAAAAACTGTTTTTT. This chain connects TRBV7-9 to TRBJ1-4, with D unresolved. Germline values: CDR1 SEHNR, CDR2 FQNEAQ (reference sequence). The CDR3 is 18 amino acids. Deletions cut 1 base from V and 2 bases from J, with 17 bases between. Full variable domain (outside the CDR3, taken from reference TRBV7-9 and TRBJ1-4): DTGVSQNPRHKITKRGQNVTFRCDPISEHNRLYWYRQTLGQGPEFLTYFQNEAQLEKSRLLSDRFSAERPKGSFSTLEIQRTEQGDSAMYLCASSLGISAAETNEKLFFGSGTQLSVL.

The chain links TRBV10-3 to TRBJ2-2, with 10 bases matching TRBD2. This CDR3 has 16 residues. Germline V gene sequence: CDR1 ENHRY, CDR2 SYGVKD. V was pared by 6 bases and J by 4 bases, with 8 bases of the junction left unmatched. The CDR3 protein is CAIRSTSGDFTGELFF. The CDR3 DNA follows: TGTGCCATCAGAAGCACTAGCGGGGATTTCACCGGGGAGCTGTTTTTT.

This rearrangement joins TRBV5-5 to TRBJ1-2, with D unresolved. V lost 3 bases and J lost 3, with 3 bases in between. CDR3 length equals 11 residues. Germline V gene data show CDR1 as SGHKS and CDR2 as YYEKEE (reference sequence). CDR3 amino acids: CASSSDYGYTF. The CDR3 bases are TGTGCCAGCAGCTCCGACTATGGCTACACCTTC.

The rearrangement links TRBV28 to TRBJ2-2; no definite D call. This CDR3 has 12 residues. The germline CDR1 and CDR2 sequences are MDHEN and SYDVKM. The V end lost 6 bases, the J end lost 4 bases, and 6 bases lay between the germline ends. The DNA for the CDR3 is TGTGCCAGCAGCCCGGTCACCGGGGAGCTGTTTTTT. It specifies CASSPVTGELFF.

The chain has TRBV28 and TRBJ1-2; D might be TRBD1 (6 bases). Trimming removed 9 bases from V and 3 bases from J, with 8 bases in between. CDR1 is MDHEN, CDR2 SYDVKM, per germline. The CDR3 totals 11 residues. The CDR3 sequence: CASGTYYGYTF. CDR3 in DNA: TGTGCCAGTGGGACATACTATGGCTACACCTTC.

The V gene is TRBV5-4, the J gene TRBJ2-1; a weak D match, TRBD2 (6 bases). Germline lookup yields CDR1 SGHNT and CDR2 YYREEE (reference sequence). This CDR3 is 16 amino acids long. V lost 0 bases and J 6 bases, leaving 16 bases between the germline ends. In nucleotides, the CDR3 is TGTGCCAGCAGCTTGGGGCGGGGAGGTTGGTTCAATGAGCAGTTCTTC. This encodes CASSLGRGGWFNEQFF.

The chain recombines TRBV28 with TRBJ2-7; TRBD2 agrees at 7 bases. This CDR3 is built from 16 residues. V gave up 1 base and J gave up 2 bases; unmatched junction bases: 8. Germline CDR1 is MDHEN and CDR2 is SYDVKM. DNA of the CDR3: TGTGCCAGCAGTTTATCCCTAGCGGACCTCACCTACGAGCAGTACTTC. This sequence encodes CASSLSLADLTYEQYF.

This rearrangement joins TRBV28 to TRBJ2-1; maybe TRBD2 (7 bases). The ends were cut back, 2 bases at V and 9 bases at J, with 11 bases in the middle. CDR3 size: 13 residues. Germline-derived CDR1 and CDR2 are MDHEN and SYDVKM. CDR3 DNA: TGTGCCAGCAGTTTAAGGGGGGGCAGTGAGCAGTTCTTC. Protein: CASSLRGGSEQFF.

This rearrangement joins TRBV10-3 to TRBJ2-5; 7 bases align to TRBD2. The CDR3 spans 14 residues. V shed 6 bases, J shed 2 bases, and the junction held 6 bases outside the gene matches. Germline CDR1 reads ENHRY; CDR2 reads SYGVKD. In nucleotides, the CDR3 is TGTGCCATCAGCCCGGGGGGTGGGCAAGAGACCCAGTACTTC. Translated: CAISPGGGQETQYF.

The rearrangement joins TRBV7-9 to TRBJ1-5; 7 bases are a match to TRBD1. The CDR3 totals 14 residues. Germline loops: CDR1 SEHNR, CDR2 FQNEAQ (reference sequence). Trimming cost V 5 bases and J 7 bases; bases outside gene matches: 8. The CDR3 coding sequence is TGTGCCAGCAGCCTGACAGGGAGTCGGCAGCCCCAGCATTTT. Its protein is CASSLTGSRQPQHF.

V and J are TRBV5-1 and TRBJ2-4, with 13 positions matching TRBD2. Losses at the gene ends were 3 bases for V and 2 bases for J; bases not matched to a gene: 2. This CDR3 contains 16 residues. Germline values: CDR1 SGHRS, CDR2 YFSETQ. The CDR3 here is CASSWTSGRTKNIQYF. CDR3 DNA sequence: TGCGCCAGCAGCTGGACTAGCGGGAGAACCAAAAACATTCAGTACTTC.

The rearrangement links TRBV2 to TRBJ1-5; D possibly corresponds to TRBD1 (5 bases). The CDR3 runs 13 residues. Germline assignment: CDR1 SNHLY and CDR2 FYNNEI. V was pared by 4 bases and J by 1 base, with 5 bases between. The CDR3 here is CASSGQSNQPQHF. The CDR3 DNA follows: TGTGCCAGCAGTGGACAGAGCAATCAGCCCCAGCATTTT.

The V call is TRBV30, the J call TRBJ1-1; 7 positions match TRBD1. Germline V gene lookup returns CDR1 GTSNPN and CDR2 SVGIG (reference sequence). Trimming removed 0 bases from V and 5 bases from J; junction bases left unmatched: 6. CDR3 size: 14 residues. CDR3 in amino acids: CAWSVEGARTEAFF. The CDR3 DNA sequence: TGTGCCTGGAGTGTAGAGGGGGCGCGAACTGAAGCTTTCTTT.

The V call is TRBV19, the J call TRBJ1-1; D might be TRBD1 (6 bases). The germline V gene encodes CDR1 LNHDA and CDR2 SQIVND (reference sequence). The CDR3 runs to 13 residues. Trimming stripped 8 bases from V and 1 base from J, with 11 bases between. This CDR3 is CASRRTANTEAFF. DNA for the CDR3: TGTGCCAGTCGACGGACAGCGAACACTGAAGCTTTCTTT.

V usage is TRBV19 and J usage is TRBJ1-4; maybe TRBD1 (6 bases). Looked up from germline, CDR1 is LNHDA and CDR2 is SQIVND (reference sequence). The CDR3 has 14 residues. The V gene lost 4 bases and the J gene lost 4 bases, with 10 bases spanning the gap. CDR3: CASSRGTSNEKLFF. CDR3 DNA: TGTGCCAGTAGTAGAGGGACAAGTAATGAAAAACTGTTTTTT. The variable domain in full, with the rest retrieved from reference TRBV19 and TRBJ1-4, is DGGITQSPKYLFRKEGQNVTLSCEQNLNHDAMYWYRQDPGQGLRLIYYSQIVNDFQKGDIAEGYSVSREKKESFPLTVTSAQKNPTAFYLCASSRGTSNEKLFFGSGTQLSVL.

The chain uses TRBV5-1 and TRBJ2-2, with D possibly TRBD2 on 5 matching bases. CDR3 length: 13 amino acids. V shed 4 bases and J shed 5 bases, with 9 bases lying between them. Germline CDR1 reads SGHRS; CDR2 reads YFSETQ. The CDR3 DNA reads as TGCGCCAGCAGCCCGAGGGCGACCGGGGAGCTGTTTTTT. Amino acid sequence: CASSPRATGELFF.

The V gene is TRBV5-6, the J gene TRBJ2-1; no definite D call. V was trimmed by 5 bases and J by 7 bases, leaving 10 bases between them. The CDR3 totals 12 residues. CDR1 is SGHDT, CDR2 YYEEEE, per germline. The CDR3, as DNA: TGTGCCAGCAGTTTGAGGTTTAATGAGCAGTTCTTC. Translated, it gives CASSLRFNEQFF.

The chain couples TRBV15 to TRBJ2-3, with no clear D. Germline V CDR1 and CDR2: LNHNV, YYDKDF (reference sequence). Trimming cost V 2 bases and J 0 bases, with 6 bases left between them. CDR3 length: 14 amino acids. The DNA of the CDR3 is TGTGCCACCAGCAGATCTTCAAGCACAGATACGCAGTATTTT. It is translated as CATSRSSSTDTQYF.

The genes are TRBV28 and TRBJ2-5; either TRBD1 or TRBD2 may supply D (6 bases each). The J call may be wrong; the DNA end is better matched by TRBJ2-7. Germline loops: CDR1 MDHEN, CDR2 SYDVKM. This CDR3 is 16 amino acids long. CDR3 nucleotide sequence: TGTGCCAGCAGCCCCTCTCAGGGGAGGTCGGTCTACGAGCAGTACTTC. Translation gives CASSPSQGRSVYEQYF.

The chain joins TRBV30 to TRBJ1-5; 7 nucleotides line up with TRBD1. CDR1 is GTSNPN, CDR2 SVGIG, per germline (reference sequence). The CDR3 consists of 15 residues. V lost 3 bases to trimming and J lost 0 bases; unmatched junction nucleotides: 5. The CDR3 DNA sequence: TGTGCCTGGAGAGGACAGGACCATAGCAATCAGCCCCAGCATTTT. Its translation is CAWRGQDHSNQPQHF.